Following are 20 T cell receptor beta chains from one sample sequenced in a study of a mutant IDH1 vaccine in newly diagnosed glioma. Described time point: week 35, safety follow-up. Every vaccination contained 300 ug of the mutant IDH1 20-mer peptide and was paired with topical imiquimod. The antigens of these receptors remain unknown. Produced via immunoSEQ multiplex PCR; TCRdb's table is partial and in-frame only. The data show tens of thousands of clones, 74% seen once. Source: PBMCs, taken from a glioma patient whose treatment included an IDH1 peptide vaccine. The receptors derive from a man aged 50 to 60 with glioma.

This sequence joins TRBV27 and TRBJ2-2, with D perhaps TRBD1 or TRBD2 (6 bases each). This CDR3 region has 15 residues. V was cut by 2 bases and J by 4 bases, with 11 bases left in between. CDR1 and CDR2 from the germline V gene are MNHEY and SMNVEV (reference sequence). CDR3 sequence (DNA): TGTGCCAGCAGTTTACCGGGGGCGGGCACCGGGGAGCTGTTTTTT. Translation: CASSLPGAGTGELFF.

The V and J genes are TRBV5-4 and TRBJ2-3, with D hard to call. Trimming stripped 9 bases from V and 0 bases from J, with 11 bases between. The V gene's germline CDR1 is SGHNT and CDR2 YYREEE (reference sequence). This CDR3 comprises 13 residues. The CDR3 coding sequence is TGTGCCACCCGGCGGCAGAGCACAGATACGCAGTATTTT. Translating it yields CATRRQSTDTQYF.

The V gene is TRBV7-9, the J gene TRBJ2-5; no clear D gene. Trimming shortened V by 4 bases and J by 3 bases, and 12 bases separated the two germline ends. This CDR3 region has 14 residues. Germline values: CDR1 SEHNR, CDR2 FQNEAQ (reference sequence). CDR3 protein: CASSSRTKEETQYF. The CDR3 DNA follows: TGTGCCAGCAGCTCTAGGACCAAGGAAGAGACCCAGTACTTC.

The CDR3 nucleotides are TGCGCCAGCAGCCTAGGGACAGAAGCGTCTTCGGATACGCAGTATTTT. Its translation: CASSLGTEASSDTQYF. V gene TRBV4-3 combines with J gene TRBJ2-3, with TRBD1 matching over 7 bases. The CDR3 runs 16 residues. CDR1 and CDR2 from the germline V gene are LGHNA and YSLEER. After removal of 4 bases from V and 6 bases from J, the junction contained 13 bases not matched to a gene.

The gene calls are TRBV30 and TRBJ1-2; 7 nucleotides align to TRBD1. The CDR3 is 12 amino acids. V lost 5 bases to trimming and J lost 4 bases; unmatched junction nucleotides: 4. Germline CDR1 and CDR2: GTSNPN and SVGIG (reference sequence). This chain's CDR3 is CAWGGQAYGYTF. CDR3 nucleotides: TGTGCCTGGGGTGGACAGGCCTATGGCTACACCTTC.

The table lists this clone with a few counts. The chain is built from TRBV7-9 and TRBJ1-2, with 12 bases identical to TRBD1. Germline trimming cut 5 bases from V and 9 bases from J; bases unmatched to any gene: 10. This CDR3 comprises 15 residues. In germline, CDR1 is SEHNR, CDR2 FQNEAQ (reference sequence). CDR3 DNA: TGTGCCAGCAGCGCGCCGGGACAGGGGGCGGGTAGCTACACCTTC. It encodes CASSAPGQGAGSYTF.

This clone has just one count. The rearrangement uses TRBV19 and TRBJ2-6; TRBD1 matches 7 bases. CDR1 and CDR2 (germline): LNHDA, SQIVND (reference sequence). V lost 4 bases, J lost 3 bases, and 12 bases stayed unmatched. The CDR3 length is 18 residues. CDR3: CASSTPRQGNSGANVLTF. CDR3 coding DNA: TGTGCCAGTAGTACCCCCCGACAGGGTAATAGTGGGGCCAACGTCCTGACTTTC. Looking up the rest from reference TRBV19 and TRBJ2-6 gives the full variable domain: DGGITQSPKYLFRKEGQNVTLSCEQNLNHDAMYWYRQDPGQGLRLIYYSQIVNDFQKGDIAEGYSVSREKKESFPLTVTSAQKNPTAFYLCASSTPRQGNSGANVLTFGAGSRLTVL.

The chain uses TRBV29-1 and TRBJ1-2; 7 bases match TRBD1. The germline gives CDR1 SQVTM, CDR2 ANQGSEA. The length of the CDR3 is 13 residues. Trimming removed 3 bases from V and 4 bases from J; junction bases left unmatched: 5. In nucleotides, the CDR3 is TGCAGCGTTGATCAGGGGGGAAGCTATGGCTACACCTTC. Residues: CSVDQGGSYGYTF.

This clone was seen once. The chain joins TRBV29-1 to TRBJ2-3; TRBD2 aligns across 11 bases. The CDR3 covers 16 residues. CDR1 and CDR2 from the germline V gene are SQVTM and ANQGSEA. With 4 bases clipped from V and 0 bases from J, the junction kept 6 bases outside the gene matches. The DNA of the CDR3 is TGCAGCGTTGTCGGGCTAGCGGGGGGAAGCACAGATACGCAGTATTTT. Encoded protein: CSVVGLAGGSTDTQYF.

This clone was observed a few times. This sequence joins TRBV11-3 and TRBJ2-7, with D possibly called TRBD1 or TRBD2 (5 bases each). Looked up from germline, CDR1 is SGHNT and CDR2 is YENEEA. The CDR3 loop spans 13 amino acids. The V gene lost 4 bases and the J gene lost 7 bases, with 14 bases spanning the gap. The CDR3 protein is CASSSGPAREQYF. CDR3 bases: TGTGCCAGCAGCTCGGGGCCGGCGAGGGAGCAGTACTTC. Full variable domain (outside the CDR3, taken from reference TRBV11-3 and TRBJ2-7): EAGVVQSPRYKIIEKKQPVAFWCNPISGHNTLYWYLQNLGQGPELLIRYENEEAVDDSQLPKDRFSAERLKGVDSTLKIQPAELGDSAVYLCASSSGPAREQYFGPGTRLTVT.

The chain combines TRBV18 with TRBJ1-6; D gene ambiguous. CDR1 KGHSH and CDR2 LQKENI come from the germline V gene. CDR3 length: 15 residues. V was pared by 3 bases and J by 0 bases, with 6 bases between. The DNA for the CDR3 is TGTGCCAGCTCACCGGGGAACTCCTATAATTCACCCCTCCACTTT. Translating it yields CASSPGNSYNSPLHF.

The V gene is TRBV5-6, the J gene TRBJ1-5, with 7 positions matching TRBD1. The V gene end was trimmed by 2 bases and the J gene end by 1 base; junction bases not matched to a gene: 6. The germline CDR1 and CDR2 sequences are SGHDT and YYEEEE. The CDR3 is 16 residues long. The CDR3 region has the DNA TGTGCCAGCAGCTTTGGTACAGGGGAAAGCAATCAGCCCCAGCATTTT. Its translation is CASSFGTGESNQPQHF.

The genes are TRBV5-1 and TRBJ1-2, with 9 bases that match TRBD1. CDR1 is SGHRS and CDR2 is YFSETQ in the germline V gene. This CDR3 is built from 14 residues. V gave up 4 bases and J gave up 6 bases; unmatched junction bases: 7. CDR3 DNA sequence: TGCGCCAGCAGCACACGGACAGGGGCCGATGGCTACACCTTC. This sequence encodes CASSTRTGADGYTF.

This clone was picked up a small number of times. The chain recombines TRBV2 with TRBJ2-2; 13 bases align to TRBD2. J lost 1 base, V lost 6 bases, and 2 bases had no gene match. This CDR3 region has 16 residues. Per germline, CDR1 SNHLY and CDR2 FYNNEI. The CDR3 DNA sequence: TGTGCCAGCAGGAGACTAGCGGGGGGGAACACCGGGGAGCTGTTTTTT. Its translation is CASRRLAGGNTGELFF. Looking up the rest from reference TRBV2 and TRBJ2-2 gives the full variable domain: EPEVTQTPSHQVTQMGQEVILRCVPISNHLYFYWYRQILGQKVEFLVSFYNNEISEKSEIFDDQFSVERPDGSNFTLKIRSTKLEDSAMYFCASRRLAGGNTGELFFGEGSRLTVL.

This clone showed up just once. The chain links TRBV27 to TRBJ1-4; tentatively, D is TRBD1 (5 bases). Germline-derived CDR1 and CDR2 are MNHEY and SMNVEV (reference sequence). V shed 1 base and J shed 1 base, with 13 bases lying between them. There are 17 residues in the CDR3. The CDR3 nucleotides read TGTGCCAGCAGTTTATGGGGACGGTTCGGAACTAATGAAAAACTGTTTTTT. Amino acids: CASSLWGRFGTNEKLFF.

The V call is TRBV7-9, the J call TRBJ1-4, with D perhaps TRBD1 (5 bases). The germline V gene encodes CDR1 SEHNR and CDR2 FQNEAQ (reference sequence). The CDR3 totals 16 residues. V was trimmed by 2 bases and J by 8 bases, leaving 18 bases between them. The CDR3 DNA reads TGTGCCAGCAGCTTACCCTCAGGGAATGGGGGGGAAAAACTGTTTTTT. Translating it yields CASSLPSGNGGEKLFF.

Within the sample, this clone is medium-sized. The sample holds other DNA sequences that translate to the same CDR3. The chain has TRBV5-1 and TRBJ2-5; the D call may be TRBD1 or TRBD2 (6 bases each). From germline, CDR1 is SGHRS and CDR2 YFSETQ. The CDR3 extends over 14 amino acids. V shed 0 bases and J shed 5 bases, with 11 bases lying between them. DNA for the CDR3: TGCGCCAGCAGCTTGGTGGGGGGCCAGGAGACCCAGTACTTC. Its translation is CASSLVGGQETQYF.

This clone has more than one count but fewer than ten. The CDR3 DNA reads as TGCGCCAGCAGCCTGGGGACTTCTCCCCTCCACTTT. Protein product: CASSLGTSPLHF. V is TRBV4-1 and J is TRBJ1-6; D may be TRBD1 (5 bases). V lost 4 bases and J lost 13, with 11 bases in between. Per the germline V gene, CDR1 is MGHRA and CDR2 is YSYEKL. The CDR3 has 12 residues.

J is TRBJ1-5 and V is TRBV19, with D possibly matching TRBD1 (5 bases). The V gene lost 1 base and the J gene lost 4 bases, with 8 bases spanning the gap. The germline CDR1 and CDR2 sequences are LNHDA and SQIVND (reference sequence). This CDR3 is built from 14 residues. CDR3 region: CASSIVSGNQPQHF. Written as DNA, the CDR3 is TGTGCCAGTAGTATAGTGTCAGGGAATCAGCCCCAGCATTTT.

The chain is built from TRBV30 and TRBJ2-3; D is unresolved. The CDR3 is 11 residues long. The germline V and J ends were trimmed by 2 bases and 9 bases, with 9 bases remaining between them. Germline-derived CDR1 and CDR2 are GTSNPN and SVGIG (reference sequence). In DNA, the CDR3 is TGTGCCTGGAGTTGGTTAGGGACGCAGTATTTT. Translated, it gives CAWSWLGTQYF.